These 4 T cell receptor delta chains were all obtained from the same sample, sequenced in a study of gamma delta lymphoproliferative disorders and STAT genes. TCRdb reprocessed the multiplex PCR reads through CATT. The repertoire holds 1,500 to 2,000 delta-chain clones, 2.5% to 3% seen once, with approximately 14% in the top ten. Genomic DNA from isolated PBMCs served as the sequencing template. Material: blood. The source of these receptors is a human donor in good health.

This clone appeared a few times. This is likely an artifact of a read error, given a far larger clone one base away. The same CDR3 arises from other DNA sequences in this sample as well. CDR3 region: CALGVTWGIRGIIIF. CDR3 in DNA: TGCGCTCTTGGGGTCACTTGGGGGATACGCGGTATAATCATCTTT. This sequence joins TRDV1 and TRDJ1; 11 bases are a match to TRDD3. Germline assignment: CDR1 TSWWSYY and CDR2 QGS. The CDR3 has 15 residues.

This clone was detected a few times. The assigned J gene is TRDJ1, but the V gene is uncalled; the tabulated D call, TRDD3, remains unverified against the DNA. This CDR3 has 20 residues. This CDR3 is CASLRPAWGIRGRFTDKLIF. The CDR3 coding sequence is TGTGCCTCCCTACGACCGGCGTGGGGGATACGAGGCAGATTCACCGATAAACTCATCTTT.

Concerning this clone: TCRdb pairs this DNA with a much larger clone's protein that differs at residue 6, likely a read error; the protein shown was translated from the DNA. The rearrangement joins TRAV29/DV5 to TRDJ1; 10 nucleotides line up with TRDD3. With V trimmed by 0 bases and J by 0 bases, 14 bases remained unmatched. Per germline, CDR1 NSMFDY and CDR2 ISSIKDK. CDR3 size: 19 residues. This chain's CDR3 is CAASVLWVLGDLYTDKLIF. In nucleotides, the CDR3 is TGTGCAGCAAGCGTCCTGTGGGTACTGGGGGATCTCTACACCGATAAACTCATCTTT.

As to this clone: A far larger clone is just one base off, so this is likely a read error. This CDR3 is also generated by other DNA sequences in the sample. The genes are TRDV1 and TRDJ1; TRDD3 matches at 11 bases. CDR3 length: 23 residues. With 4 bases clipped from V and 2 bases from J, the junction kept 27 bases outside the gene matches. Germline V gene lookup returns CDR1 TSWWSYY and CDR2 QGS. CDR3 in DNA: TGTGCTCTTGGGGTCCCTTCTTACATGCATGTGGGGGATACGCTACCCTATACCGATAAACTCATCTTT. Translation gives CALGVPSYMHVGDTLPYTDKLIF.